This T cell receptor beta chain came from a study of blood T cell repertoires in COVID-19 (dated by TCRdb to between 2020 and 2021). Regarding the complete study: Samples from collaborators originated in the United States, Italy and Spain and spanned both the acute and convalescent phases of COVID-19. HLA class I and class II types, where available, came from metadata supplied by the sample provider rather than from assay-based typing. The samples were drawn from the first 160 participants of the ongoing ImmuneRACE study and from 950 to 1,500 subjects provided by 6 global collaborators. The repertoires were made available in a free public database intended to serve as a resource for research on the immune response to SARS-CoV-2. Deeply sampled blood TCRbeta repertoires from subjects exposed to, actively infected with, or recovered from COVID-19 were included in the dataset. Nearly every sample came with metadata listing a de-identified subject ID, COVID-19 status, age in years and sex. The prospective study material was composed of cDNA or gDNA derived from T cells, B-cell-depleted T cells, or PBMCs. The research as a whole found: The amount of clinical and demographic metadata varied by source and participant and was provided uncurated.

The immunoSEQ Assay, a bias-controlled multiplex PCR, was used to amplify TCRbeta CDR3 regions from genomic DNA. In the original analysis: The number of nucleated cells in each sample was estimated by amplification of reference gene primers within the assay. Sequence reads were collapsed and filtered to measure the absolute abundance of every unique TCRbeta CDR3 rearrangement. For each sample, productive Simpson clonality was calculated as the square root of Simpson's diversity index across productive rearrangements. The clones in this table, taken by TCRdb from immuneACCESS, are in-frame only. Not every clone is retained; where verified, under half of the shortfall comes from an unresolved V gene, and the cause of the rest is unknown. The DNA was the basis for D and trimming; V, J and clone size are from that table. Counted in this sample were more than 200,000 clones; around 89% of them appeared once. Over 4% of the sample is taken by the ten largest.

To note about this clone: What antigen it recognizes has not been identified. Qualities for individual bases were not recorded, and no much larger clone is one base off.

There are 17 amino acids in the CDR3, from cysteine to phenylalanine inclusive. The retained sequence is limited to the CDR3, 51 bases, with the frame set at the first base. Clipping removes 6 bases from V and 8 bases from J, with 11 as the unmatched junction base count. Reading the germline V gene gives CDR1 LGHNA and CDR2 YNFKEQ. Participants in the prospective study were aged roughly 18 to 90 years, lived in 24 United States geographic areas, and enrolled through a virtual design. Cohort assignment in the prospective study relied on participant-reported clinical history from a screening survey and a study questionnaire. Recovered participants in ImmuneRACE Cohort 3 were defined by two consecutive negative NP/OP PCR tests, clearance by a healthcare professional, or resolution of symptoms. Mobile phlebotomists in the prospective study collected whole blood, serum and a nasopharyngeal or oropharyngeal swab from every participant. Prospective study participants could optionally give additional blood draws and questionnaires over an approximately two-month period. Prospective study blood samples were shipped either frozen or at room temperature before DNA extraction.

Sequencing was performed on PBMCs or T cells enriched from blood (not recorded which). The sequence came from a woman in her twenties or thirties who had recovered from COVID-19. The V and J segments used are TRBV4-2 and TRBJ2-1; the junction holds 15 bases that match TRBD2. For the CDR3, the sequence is CASSLLLGLAGGHEQFF. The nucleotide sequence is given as TGTGCCAGCAGTCTACTACTGGGACTAGCGGGAGGCCATGAGCAGTTCTTC.